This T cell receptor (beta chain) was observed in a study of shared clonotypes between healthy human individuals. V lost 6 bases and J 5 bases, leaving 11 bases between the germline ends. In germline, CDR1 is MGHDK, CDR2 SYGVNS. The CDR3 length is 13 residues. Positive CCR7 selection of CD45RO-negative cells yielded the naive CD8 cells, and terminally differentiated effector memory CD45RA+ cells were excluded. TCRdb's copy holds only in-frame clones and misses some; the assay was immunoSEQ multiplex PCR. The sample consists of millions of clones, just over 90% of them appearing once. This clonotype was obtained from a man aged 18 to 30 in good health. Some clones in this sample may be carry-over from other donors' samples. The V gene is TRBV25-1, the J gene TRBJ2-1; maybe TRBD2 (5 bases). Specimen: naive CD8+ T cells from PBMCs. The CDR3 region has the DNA TGTGCCAGCAGCTGGGAGTTAAACAATGAGCAGTTCTTC. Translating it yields CASSWELNNEQFF.